This T cell receptor beta chain was captured by sequencing in a study of T cell responses to AZD1222 COVID-19 vaccine. The study, taken as a whole, reports: Donors were chiefly white British, with a greater number of females, and clonal diversity was perhaps underestimated. The reported proportion of spike-specific TCRs targeting unmutated variant regions was nearly half. Spike-specific TCR breadth and depth went up after people got two AZD1222 doses.

V was shortened by 0 bases and J by 3 bases, with 15 bases between the two germline ends. Germline lookup yields CDR1 SEHNR and CDR2 FQNEAQ (reference sequence). CDR3 length: 17 amino acids. Libraries were prepared by immunoSEQ multiplex PCR; TCRdb keeps only in-frame clonotypes and omits some of them. The table has around 120,000 clones, about 90% seen once. In regard to this clone: The antigen is undetermined.

This specimen was peripheral blood, taken on day 0 of AZD1222 vaccination. The TCR originated in an adult in good health. The chain employs TRBV7-9 and TRBJ2-1, with a weak D call TRBD1 (5 bases). CDR3 amino acids: CASSLARQPVDYNEQFF. The CDR3 DNA reads TGTGCCAGCAGCTTAGCGCGACAGCCAGTTGACTACAATGAGCAGTTCTTC.